These 22 T cell receptor beta chains were all obtained from the same sample, sequenced in a study of shared clonotypes between healthy human individuals. TCRdb's copy holds only in-frame clones and misses some; the assay was immunoSEQ multiplex PCR. The data contain a few million clones, roughly 92% of them singletons. The sequenced sample was naive CD4+ T cells sorted from blood. Regarding subset: CD45RA+ positively selected. The receptors shown here come from a man in his late teens or twenties in good health.

The chain couples TRBV2 to TRBJ2-3; unclear D gene. The CDR3 extends over 15 amino acids. Trimming removed 7 bases from V and 0 bases from J, with 14 bases in between. Looked up from germline, CDR1 is SNHLY and CDR2 is FYNNEI. The CDR3 here is CASIPRTQSTDTQYF. CDR3 sequence (DNA): TGTGCCAGCATACCGAGGACCCAGAGCACAGATACGCAGTATTTT.

The CDR3 loop is CASSQDRPGENTIYF. The CDR3, as DNA: TGCGCCAGCAGCCAAGACAGGCCGGGTGAAAACACCATATATTTT. The genes are TRBV4-1 and TRBJ1-3, with D uncertain. The CDR3 has 15 amino acids. Germline CDR1 reads MGHRA; CDR2 reads YSYEKL. V dropped 0 bases and J dropped 6 bases, with 12 bases sitting between them.

The V call is TRBV6-6, the J call TRBJ1-2; 7 bases map to TRBD1. Per germline, CDR1 MNHNY and CDR2 SVGAGI (reference sequence). Unmatched junction bases numbered 8, after V lost 6 bases and J lost 4 bases. The CDR3 extends over 14 amino acids. The CDR3 DNA follows: TGTGCCAGCAGCCATTCCGGGACAGTCTATGGCTACACCTTC. Translating gives CASSHSGTVYGYTF.

The chain has TRBV10-3 and TRBJ2-5; 7 nucleotides agree with TRBD1. The assigned J gene may be wrong: the sequence end matches TRBJ2-7 better. Per germline, CDR1 ENHRY and CDR2 SYGVKD. The CDR3 length is 12 residues. In nucleotides, the CDR3 is TGTGCCATCAGTGGGGGACAGTACGAGCAGTACTTC. Its protein product is CAISGGQYEQYF.

The CDR3: CASSLTPQGGYEKLFF. The CDR3 DNA follows: TGTGCCAGTAGTCTAACCCCCCAGGGCGGCTATGAAAAACTGTTTTTT. V usage is TRBV19 and J usage is TRBJ1-4, with D tentatively TRBD1 (5 bases). V lost 5 bases and J 6 bases, leaving 19 bases between the germline ends. Germline V gene sequence: CDR1 LNHDA, CDR2 SQIVND (reference sequence). The CDR3 consists of 16 residues.

This rearrangement joins TRBV30 to TRBJ2-1; 12 bases match TRBD2. V lost 6 bases to trimming and J lost 7 bases; unmatched junction nucleotides: 4. The germline CDR1 and CDR2 sequences are GTSNPN and SVGIG (reference sequence). The CDR3 spans 13 residues. The CDR3 DNA sequence: TGTGCCTGCCTAGCGGGGGGGCGTAATGAGCAGTTCTTC. This codes for CACLAGGRNEQFF.

J is TRBJ1-1 and V is TRBV18; D not certain. The CDR3 is 14 residues long. The V gene's germline CDR1 is KGHSH and CDR2 LQKENI. Trimming shortened V by 4 bases and J by 2 bases, and 11 bases separated the two germline ends. This CDR3 reads CASSLGNKNTEAFF. The CDR3 DNA reads TGTGCCAGCTCACTCGGAAACAAAAACACTGAAGCTTTCTTT.

The rearrangement links TRBV7-9 to TRBJ1-2, with 8 positions matching TRBD1. Per germline, CDR1 SEHNR and CDR2 FQNEAQ (reference sequence). This CDR3 has 14 residues. V shed 6 bases and J 8 bases; nucleotides not matched to a gene: 11. The CDR3 DNA sequence: TGTGCCAGCAGTCCTAGGACAGGGCCGGGAGGCTACACCTTC. Its protein product is CASSPRTGPGGYTF.

This sequence joins TRBV4-2 and TRBJ2-5; TRBD1 matches 9 bases. The length of the CDR3 is 14 residues. Germline loops: CDR1 LGHNA, CDR2 YNFKEQ. Trimming cost V 4 bases and J 1 base; bases outside gene matches: 1. Here the CDR3 DNA reads TGTGCCAGCAGCCGGGGACAGGGCCAAGAGACCCAGTACTTC. It yields the protein CASSRGQGQETQYF.

V usage is TRBV29-1 and J usage is TRBJ2-5; D unresolved. The CDR3 extends over 13 amino acids. CDR1 is SQVTM and CDR2 is ANQGSEA in the germline V gene. Trimming took off 6 bases at V and 5 bases at J, with 16 bases between the two ends. The CDR3 DNA reads TGCAGCGTGGCTGACACCTCAAGGGAGACCCAGTACTTC. The encoded protein is CSVADTSRETQYF. Full variable domain (missing parts from reference TRBV29-1 and TRBJ2-5): SAVISQKPSRDICQRGTSLTIQCQVDSQVTMMFWYRQQPGQSLTLIATANQGSEATYESGFVIDKFPISRPNLTFSTLTVSNMSPEDSSIYLCSVADTSRETQYFGPGTRLLVL.

The chain joins TRBV15 to TRBJ1-6; the D gene is possibly TRBD1 (6 bases). Germline V CDR1 and CDR2: LNHNV, YYDKDF (reference sequence). V gave up 0 bases and J gave up 7 bases, with 16 bases separating them. This CDR3 spans 17 amino acids. The CDR3 bases are TGTGCCACCAGCAGAGATCCCGGGGGGCCGGCGAATTCACCCCTCCACTTT. It is translated as CATSRDPGGPANSPLHF.

Comment on this clone: Other DNA sequences from this sample encode an identical CDR3 as well. The chain employs TRBV13 and TRBJ2-5; TRBD1 matches 12 bases. V shed 3 bases, J shed 1 base, and the junction held 0 bases outside the gene matches. The CDR3 extends over 15 amino acids. CDR1 and CDR2 (germline): PRHDT, FYEKMQ (reference sequence). CDR3 residues: CASSLGQGAQETQYF. As DNA, the CDR3 is TGTGCCAGCAGCTTGGGACAGGGGGCCCAAGAGACCCAGTACTTC.

This chain uses TRBV4-1 with TRBJ2-7; possibly TRBD1 for D (5 bases). Germline V gene sequence: CDR1 MGHRA, CDR2 YSYEKL. The length of the CDR3 is 14 residues. V lost 3 bases and J lost 3, with 12 bases in between. CDR3 in DNA: TGCGCCAGCAGCCACCGGCAGGGCGTCTACGAGCAGTACTTC. Its translation is CASSHRQGVYEQYF.

The rearrangement links TRBV10-3 to TRBJ2-5; 10 bases fit TRBD1. Germline V gene sequence: CDR1 ENHRY, CDR2 SYGVKD. Trimming took 0 bases from V and 2 from J; bases not matched to a gene: 12. CDR3 length: 19 amino acids. CDR3 sequence (DNA): TGTGCCATCAGTGAGTCCCCTCCGGGACAGGGGCTTCTTCAAGAGACCCAGTACTTC. Protein product: CAISESPPGQGLLQETQYF.

The CDR3 is CASSLAATVDSTGELFF. The CDR3 nucleotides are TGCGCCAGCAGCTTGGCCGCGACTGTCGATAGCACCGGGGAGCTGTTTTTT. The chain is built from TRBV5-1 and TRBJ2-2; D gene uncertain. Per the germline V gene, CDR1 is SGHRS and CDR2 is YFSETQ. V dropped 0 bases and J dropped 4 bases, with 16 bases sitting between them. CDR3 length: 17 residues.

The CDR3 is CASSRGPGLAEDTQYF. Here the CDR3 DNA reads TGTGCCAGCAGCCGGGGACCGGGACTAGCGGAAGATACGCAGTATTTT. J is TRBJ2-3 and V is TRBV7-3; 11 bases align to TRBD2. The junction had 9 bases not matched to a gene; V was cut back by 5 bases and J by 5 bases. Per the germline V gene, CDR1 is SGHTA and CDR2 is FQGTGA. The CDR3 loop spans 16 amino acids.

The chain couples TRBV4-3 to TRBJ1-3; no firm D call. The CDR3 consists of 16 residues. V was shortened by 0 bases and J by 0 bases, with 9 bases between the two germline ends. Germline V lookup: CDR1 LGHNA, CDR2 YSLEER. The CDR3 DNA reads TGCGCCAGCAGCCAAGACTCCAGCTTCTCTGGAAACACCATATATTTT. Encoded protein: CASSQDSSFSGNTIYF.

This clone was picked up one time. The rearrangement links TRBV10-3 to TRBJ2-7; D remains unclear. This CDR3 comprises 12 residues. V lost 3 bases, J lost 9 bases, and 12 bases lay in between. CDR1 and CDR2 from the germline V gene are ENHRY and SYGVKD. This CDR3 reads CAISDYRVAQYF. CDR3 DNA sequence: TGTGCCATCAGTGACTATAGGGTCGCGCAGTACTTC.

Points on this clone: Additional DNA sequences in this sample encode the identical CDR3. This chain uses TRBV6-5 with TRBJ2-7; tentatively, D is TRBD1 or TRBD2 (6 bases each). This CDR3 comprises 13 residues. CDR1 is MNHEY and CDR2 is SVGAGI in the germline V gene. The V end lost 8 bases, the J end lost 3 bases, and 14 bases lay between the germline ends. CDR3 coding DNA: TGTGCCAGCTCCCGGGGGCCTGGCTACGAGCAGTACTTC. Translated, it gives CASSRGPGYEQYF.

The chain recombines TRBV7-2 with TRBJ2-6; D uncertain. Germline V lookup: CDR1 SGHTA, CDR2 FQGNSA. The CDR3 totals 11 residues. Trimming took 5 bases from V and 18 from J, leaving 14 bases between them. This CDR3 reads CASSDNEAGTF. The CDR3 region has the DNA TGTGCCAGCAGCGACAATGAGGCCGGGACTTTC.

The chain combines TRBV10-3 with TRBJ2-3, with 13 bases fitting TRBD2. Trimming took 7 bases from V and 6 from J; bases not matched to a gene: 7. The CDR3 consists of 15 residues. Germline assignment: CDR1 ENHRY and CDR2 SYGVKD. The CDR3 reads CAITEGLAGADTQYF. In DNA, the CDR3 is TGTGCCATCACTGAAGGACTAGCGGGGGCTGATACGCAGTATTTT.

This clone was counted a single time. The CDR3 DNA sequence: TGTGCCAGCTCACCACCCCCGACAGGACCCATCCAAGAGACCCAGTACTTC. Translation: CASSPPPTGPIQETQYF. This chain uses TRBV18 with TRBJ2-5, with D possibly TRBD1 on 6 matching bases. The CDR3 has 17 amino acids. Trimming removed 0 bases from V and 1 base from J, with 15 bases in between. From germline, CDR1 is KGHSH and CDR2 LQKENI.